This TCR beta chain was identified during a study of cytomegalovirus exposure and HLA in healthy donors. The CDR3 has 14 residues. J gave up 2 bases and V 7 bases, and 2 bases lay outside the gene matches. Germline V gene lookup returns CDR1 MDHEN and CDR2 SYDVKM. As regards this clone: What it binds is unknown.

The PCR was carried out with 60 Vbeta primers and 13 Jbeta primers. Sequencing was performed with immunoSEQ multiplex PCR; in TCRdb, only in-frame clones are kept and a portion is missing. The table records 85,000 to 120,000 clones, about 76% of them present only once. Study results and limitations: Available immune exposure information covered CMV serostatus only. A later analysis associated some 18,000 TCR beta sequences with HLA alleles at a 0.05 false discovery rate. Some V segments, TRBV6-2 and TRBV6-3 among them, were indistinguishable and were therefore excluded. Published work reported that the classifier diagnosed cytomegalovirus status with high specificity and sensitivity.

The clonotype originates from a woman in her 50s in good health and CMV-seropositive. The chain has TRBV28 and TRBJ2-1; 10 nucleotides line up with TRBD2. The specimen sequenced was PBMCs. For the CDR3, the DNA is TGTGCCAGCATCCTAGCGGGGGCCTACAATGAGCAGTTCTTC. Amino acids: CASILAGAYNEQFF.